This T cell receptor beta chain is from a study of type 1 regulatory T cells. Study-level background: An in vitro protocol generated T-allo10, a Tr1-enriched, alloantigen-specific CD4 T cell product.

Concerning this clonotype: As yet, its antigen is unknown.

Germline CDR1 GTSNPN, CDR2 SVGIG (reference sequence). The CDR3 has 13 residues. The V and J ends lost 2 bases and 2 bases respectively, with 10 bases between them. Notes on the study in general: Type 1 regulatory T cells had a more restricted TCR repertoire than non-type 1 regulatory T cells.

From the reads, TCRdb called clonotypes with MiXCR, one entry per CDR3 protein. Among about 42,000 distinct CDR3 sequences listed, 9.5% to 15% were seen once. Sequencing was carried out using cultured non-Tr1 T cells, either the whole culture or a sorted T cell fraction (not recorded which). This rearrangement joins TRBV30 to TRBJ2-7; D is perhaps TRBD1 (6 bases). The receptor comes from a human donor in good health. The DNA for the CDR3 is TGTGCCTGGAGTTTCAGGGGAACCTACGAGCAGTACTTC. This gives the protein CAWSFRGTYEQYF.